The 5 T cell receptor beta chains listed next were all sequenced from one sample in a study of T cell responses to AZD1222 COVID-19 vaccine (dated by TCRdb to about 2021). The sample's time point label, decoded: baseline before first vaccination. Library generation was performed with the immunoSEQ multiplex PCR assay. Sourced from immuneACCESS, this table was stored by TCRdb with only in-frame sequences that have V and J called. A share of the clones is absent; for the studies checked, an unresolved V gene accounts for under half, and the remainder has no known explanation. The sample table holds 100,000 to 120,000 clones, of which around 93% were seen once. Clones ranked in the top ten supply roughly 7.8% of the sample. The sample here was peripheral blood, taken on day 0 of AZD1222 vaccination. All receptors derive from an adult in good health.

V is TRBV18 and J is TRBJ2-2; weak D call: TRBD1 (7 bases). Deletions cut 4 bases from V and 5 bases from J, with 11 bases between. The CDR3 is 14 residues long. Germline CDR1 KGHSH, CDR2 LQKENI. The chain's CDR3 is CASSQTGRTGELFF. The DNA of the CDR3 is TGTGCCAGCTCACAGACAGGGAGGACCGGGGAGCTGTTTTTT.

The chain employs TRBV7-2 and TRBJ1-2; D possibly corresponds to TRBD1 (5 bases). Germline CDR1 and CDR2: SGHTA and FQGNSA. This CDR3 is 12 amino acids long. Trimming removed 1 base from V and 7 bases from J, with 7 bases in between. This CDR3 reads CASSLVGVGYTF. The DNA of the CDR3 is TGTGCCAGCAGCTTAGTAGGGGTTGGCTACACCTTC.

The chain joins TRBV11-2 to TRBJ1-6; D unresolved. CDR1 and CDR2 from the germline V gene are SGHAT and FQNNGV. V was pared by 1 base and J by 7 bases, with 8 bases between. This CDR3 comprises 14 residues. The CDR3 coding sequence is TGTGCCAGCAGCTTAGGAGCAACGAATTCACCCCTCCACTTT. Encoded protein: CASSLGATNSPLHF. Full variable domain (rest looked up from reference TRBV11-2 and TRBJ1-6): EAGVAQSPRYKIIEKRQSVAFWCNPISGHATLYWYQQILGQGPKLLIQFQNNGVVDDSQLPKDRFSAERLKGVDSTLKIQPAKLEDSAVYLCASSLGATNSPLHFGNGTRLTVT.

The count of this clone is one. The chain uses TRBV6-5 and TRBJ1-3; D is unclear. Germline CDR1 MNHEY, CDR2 SVGAGI. CDR3 size: 13 residues. The V end lost 6 bases, the J end lost 3 bases, and 9 bases lay between the germline ends. This CDR3 is CASRLTDGNTIYF. DNA of the CDR3: TGTGCCAGCAGACTGACTGATGGAAACACCATATATTTT.

This chain connects TRBV14 to TRBJ1-2; no reliable D call. Looked up from germline, CDR1 is SGHDN and CDR2 is FVKESK. The length of the CDR3 is 15 residues. V lost 0 bases, J lost 4 bases, and 12 bases lay in between. The chain's CDR3 is CASSQDTRVGYGYTF. Written as DNA, the CDR3 is TGTGCCAGCAGCCAAGATACCCGGGTTGGCTATGGCTACACCTTC.